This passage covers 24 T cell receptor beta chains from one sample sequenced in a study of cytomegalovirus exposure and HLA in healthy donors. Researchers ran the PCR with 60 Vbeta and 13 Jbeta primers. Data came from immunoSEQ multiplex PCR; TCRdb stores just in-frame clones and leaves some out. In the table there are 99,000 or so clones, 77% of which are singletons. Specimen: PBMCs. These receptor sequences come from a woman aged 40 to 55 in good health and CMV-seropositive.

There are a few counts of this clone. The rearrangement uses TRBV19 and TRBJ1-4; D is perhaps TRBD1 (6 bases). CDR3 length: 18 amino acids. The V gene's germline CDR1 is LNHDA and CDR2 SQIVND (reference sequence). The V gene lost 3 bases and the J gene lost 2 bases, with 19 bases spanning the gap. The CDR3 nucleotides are TGTGCCAGTAGTATCCGGGACAACTACGTAGGGACTAATGAAAAACTGTTTTTT. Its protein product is CASSIRDNYVGTNEKLFF.

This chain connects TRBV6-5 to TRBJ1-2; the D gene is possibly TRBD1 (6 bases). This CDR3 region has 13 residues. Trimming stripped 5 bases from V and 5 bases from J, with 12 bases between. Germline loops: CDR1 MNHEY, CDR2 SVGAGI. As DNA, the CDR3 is TGTGCCAGCAGTCTAACAGGGTTTTATGGCTACACCTTC. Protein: CASSLTGFYGYTF.

In nucleotides, the CDR3 is TGTGCCATCAGTCGACAGACTTACAATGAGCAGTTCTTC. The encoded protein is CAISRQTYNEQFF. V is TRBV10-3 and J is TRBJ2-1, with TRBD1 as a possible D gene (5 bases). The CDR3 totals 13 residues. Germline V lookup: CDR1 ENHRY, CDR2 SYGVKD. Between the trimmed V and J ends, which lost 5 bases and 4 bases, there was a span of 9 bases.

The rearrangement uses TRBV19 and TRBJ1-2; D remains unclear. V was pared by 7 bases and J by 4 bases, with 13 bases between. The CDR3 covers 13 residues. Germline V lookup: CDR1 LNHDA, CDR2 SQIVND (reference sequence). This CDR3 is CASTRLQFYGYTF. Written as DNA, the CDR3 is TGTGCCAGTACCAGGCTACAGTTCTATGGCTACACCTTC.

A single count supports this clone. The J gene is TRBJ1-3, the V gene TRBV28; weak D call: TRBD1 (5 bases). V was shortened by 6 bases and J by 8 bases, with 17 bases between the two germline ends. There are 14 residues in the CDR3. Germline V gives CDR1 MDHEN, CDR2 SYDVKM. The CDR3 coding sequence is TGTGCCAGCAGCAACAGGTTCCTCCCTCACACCATATATTTT. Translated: CASSNRFLPHTIYF.

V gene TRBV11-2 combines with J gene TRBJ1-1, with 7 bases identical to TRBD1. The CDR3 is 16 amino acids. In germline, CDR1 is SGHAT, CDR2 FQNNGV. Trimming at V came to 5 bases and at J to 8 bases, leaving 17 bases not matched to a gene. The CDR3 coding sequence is TGTGCCAGCAGCGCGTTACCGGGACAGAATATTCGGGAAGCTTTCTTT. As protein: CASSALPGQNIREAFF.

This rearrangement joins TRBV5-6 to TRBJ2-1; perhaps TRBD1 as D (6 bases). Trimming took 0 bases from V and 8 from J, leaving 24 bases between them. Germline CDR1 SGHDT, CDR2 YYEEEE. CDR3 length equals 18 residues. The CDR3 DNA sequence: TGTGCCAGCAGCTTGGATGCTTCCCGGTACGGGGACACACATGAGCAGTTCTTC. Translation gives CASSLDASRYGDTHEQFF.

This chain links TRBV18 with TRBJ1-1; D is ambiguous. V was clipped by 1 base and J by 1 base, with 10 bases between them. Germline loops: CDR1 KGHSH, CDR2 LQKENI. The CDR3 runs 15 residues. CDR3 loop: CASSPLAGPNTEAFF. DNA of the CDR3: TGTGCCAGCTCACCACTGGCAGGCCCGAACACTGAAGCTTTCTTT.

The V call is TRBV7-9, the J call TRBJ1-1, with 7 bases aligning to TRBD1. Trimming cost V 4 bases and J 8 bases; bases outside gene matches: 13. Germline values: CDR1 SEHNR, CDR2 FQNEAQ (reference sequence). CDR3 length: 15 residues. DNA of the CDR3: TGTGCCAGCAGCTGGCCGGGACAGCCCTTTGGGGAAGCTTTCTTT. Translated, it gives CASSWPGQPFGEAFF. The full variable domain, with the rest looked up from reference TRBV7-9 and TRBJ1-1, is DTGVSQNPRHKITKRGQNVTFRCDPISEHNRLYWYRQTLGQGPEFLTYFQNEAQLEKSRLLSDRFSAERPKGSFSTLEIQRTEQGDSAMYLCASSWPGQPFGEAFFGQGTRLTVV.

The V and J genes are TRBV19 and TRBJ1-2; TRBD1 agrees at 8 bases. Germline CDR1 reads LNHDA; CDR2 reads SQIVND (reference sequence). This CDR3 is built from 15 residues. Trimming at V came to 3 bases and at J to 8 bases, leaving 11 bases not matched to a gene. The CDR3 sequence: CASSIQPGGASGYTF. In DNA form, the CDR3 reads TGTGCCAGTAGTATCCAGCCAGGGGGCGCTTCCGGCTACACCTTC.

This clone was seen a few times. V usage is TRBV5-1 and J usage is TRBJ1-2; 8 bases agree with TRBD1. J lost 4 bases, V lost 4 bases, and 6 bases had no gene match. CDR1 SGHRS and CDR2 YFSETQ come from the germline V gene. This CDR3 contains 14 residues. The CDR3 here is CASSLRTGSYGYTF. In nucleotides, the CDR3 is TGCGCCAGCAGCCTAAGGACAGGGAGCTATGGCTACACCTTC.

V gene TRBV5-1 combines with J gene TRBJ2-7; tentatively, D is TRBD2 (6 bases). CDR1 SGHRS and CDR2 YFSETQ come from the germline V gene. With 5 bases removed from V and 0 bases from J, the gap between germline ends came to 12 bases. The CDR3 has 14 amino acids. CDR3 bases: TGCGCCAGCAGGCAAGAGGAGGGCTCCTACGAGCAGTACTTC. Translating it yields CASRQEEGSYEQYF.

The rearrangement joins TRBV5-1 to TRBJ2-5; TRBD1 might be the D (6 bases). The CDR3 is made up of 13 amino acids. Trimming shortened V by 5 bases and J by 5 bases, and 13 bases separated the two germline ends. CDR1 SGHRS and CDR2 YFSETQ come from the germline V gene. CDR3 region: CASRNRDAETQYF. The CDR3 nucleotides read TGCGCCAGCAGGAACAGGGACGCGGAGACCCAGTACTTC.

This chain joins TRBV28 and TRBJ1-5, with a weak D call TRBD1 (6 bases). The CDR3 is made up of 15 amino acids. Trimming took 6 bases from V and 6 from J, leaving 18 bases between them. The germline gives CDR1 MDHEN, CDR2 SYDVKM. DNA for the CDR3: TGTGCCAGCAGCCCGGTGCACAGGGCAGGTCAGCCCCAGCATTTT. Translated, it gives CASSPVHRAGQPQHF.

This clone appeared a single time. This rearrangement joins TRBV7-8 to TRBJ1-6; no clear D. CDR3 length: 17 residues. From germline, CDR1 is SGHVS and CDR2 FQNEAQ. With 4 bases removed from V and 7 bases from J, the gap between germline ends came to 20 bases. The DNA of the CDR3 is TGTGCCAGCAGCTCCCGACGGGTCGAACTGAGAAATTCACCCCTCCACTTT. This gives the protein CASSSRRVELRNSPLHF. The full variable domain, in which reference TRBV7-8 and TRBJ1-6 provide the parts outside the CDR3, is GAGVSQSPRYKVAKRGQDVALRCDPISGHVSLFWYQQALGQGPEFLTYFQNEAQLDKSGLPSDRFFAERPEGSVSTLKIQRTQQEDSAVYLCASSSRRVELRNSPLHFGNGTRLTVT.

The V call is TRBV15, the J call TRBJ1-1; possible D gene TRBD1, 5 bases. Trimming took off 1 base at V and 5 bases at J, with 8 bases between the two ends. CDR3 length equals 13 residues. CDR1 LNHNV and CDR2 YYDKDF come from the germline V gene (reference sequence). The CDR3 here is CATSRVGGTEAFF. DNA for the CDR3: TGTGCCACCAGCAGAGTGGGGGGAACTGAAGCTTTCTTT.

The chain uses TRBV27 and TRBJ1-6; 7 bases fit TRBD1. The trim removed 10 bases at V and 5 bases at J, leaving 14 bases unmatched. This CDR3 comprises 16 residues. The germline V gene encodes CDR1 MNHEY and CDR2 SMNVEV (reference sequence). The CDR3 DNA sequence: TGTGCCATCGCGATCGACAGGGTTCGCGATAATTCACCCCTCCACTTT. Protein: CAIAIDRVRDNSPLHF.

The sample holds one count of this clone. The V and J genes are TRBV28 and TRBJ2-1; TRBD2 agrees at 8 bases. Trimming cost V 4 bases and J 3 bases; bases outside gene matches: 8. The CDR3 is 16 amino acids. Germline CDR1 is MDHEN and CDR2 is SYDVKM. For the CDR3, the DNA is TGTGCCAGCAGTTCCCAGGGGCGGGGGGACTACAATGAGCAGTTCTTC. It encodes CASSSQGRGDYNEQFF.

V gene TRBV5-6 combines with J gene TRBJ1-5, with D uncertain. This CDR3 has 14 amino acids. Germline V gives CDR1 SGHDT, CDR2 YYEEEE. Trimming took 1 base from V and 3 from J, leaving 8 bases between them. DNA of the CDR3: TGTGCCAGCAGCTTGATCGGAGACAATCAGCCCCAGCATTTT. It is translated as CASSLIGDNQPQHF.

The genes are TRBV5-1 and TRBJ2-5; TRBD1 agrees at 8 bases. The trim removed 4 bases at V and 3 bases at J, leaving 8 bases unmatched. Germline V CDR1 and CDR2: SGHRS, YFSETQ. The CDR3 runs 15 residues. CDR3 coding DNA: TGCGCCAGCAGCCCCCCGGGACAGGTAAAAGAGACCCAGTACTTC. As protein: CASSPPGQVKETQYF.

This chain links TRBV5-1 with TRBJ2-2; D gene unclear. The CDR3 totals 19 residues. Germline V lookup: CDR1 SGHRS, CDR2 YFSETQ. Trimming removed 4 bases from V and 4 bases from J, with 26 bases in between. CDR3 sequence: CASSPGGWSQSILTGELFF. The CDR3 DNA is TGCGCCAGCAGCCCGGGTGGCTGGTCGCAGTCAATACTCACCGGGGAGCTGTTTTTT.

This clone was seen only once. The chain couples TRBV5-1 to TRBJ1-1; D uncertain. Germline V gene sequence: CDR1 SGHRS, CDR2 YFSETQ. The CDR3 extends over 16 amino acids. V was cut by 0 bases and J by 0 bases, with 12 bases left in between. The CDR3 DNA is TGCGCCAGCAGCTTGGACGGGTATCCCATGAACACTGAAGCTTTCTTT. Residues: CASSLDGYPMNTEAFF.

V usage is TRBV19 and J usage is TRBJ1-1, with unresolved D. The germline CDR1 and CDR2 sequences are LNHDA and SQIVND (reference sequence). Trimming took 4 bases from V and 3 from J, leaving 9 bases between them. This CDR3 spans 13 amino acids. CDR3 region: CASSTTTDTEAFF. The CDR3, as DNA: TGTGCCAGTAGTACCACTACGGACACTGAAGCTTTCTTT.

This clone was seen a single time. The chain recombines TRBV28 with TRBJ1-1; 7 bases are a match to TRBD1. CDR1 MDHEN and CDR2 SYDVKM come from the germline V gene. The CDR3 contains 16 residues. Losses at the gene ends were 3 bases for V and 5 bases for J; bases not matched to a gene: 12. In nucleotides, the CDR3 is TGTGCCAGCAGTTTGCCAGGGGGTGATCATTATACTGAAGCTTTCTTT. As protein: CASSLPGGDHYTEAFF.